This TCR beta chain stems from a study of shared clonotypes between healthy human individuals. Overall study findings and caveats: Naive subsets, compared against memory subsets, generally had larger estimated richness values. Specimens sampled were limited to blood, with tissue repertoires likely differing.

CD45RO-negative cells were positively selected for CCR7, leaving out terminally differentiated effector memory CD45RA+ cells. The CDR3 loop spans 17 amino acids. The germline V gene has CDR1 LGHNA and CDR2 YSLEER. With V trimmed by 0 bases and J by 0 bases, 5 bases remained unmatched. Here immunoSEQ multiplex PCR was the method, and the copy in TCRdb shows in-frame clones only, minus some. This table has roughly 2.1 million clones, 85% to 95% appearing once. Worth noting for this clone: Its antigen is still unknown.

V and J are TRBV4-3 and TRBJ1-1, with TRBD1 matching over 9 bases. The receptor comes from a man aged 18 to 30 in good health. Some clones in this sample may be carry-over from other donors' samples. Sequencing input: naive CD8+ T cells from PBMCs. The CDR3 DNA is TGCGCCAGCAGCCAAGATTCACAGGGGGCAATGAACACTGAAGCTTTCTTT. Translation gives CASSQDSQGAMNTEAFF.